The 24 T cell receptor beta chains reported below all come from one sample, sequenced in a study of shared clonotypes between healthy human individuals. Clones were read by immunoSEQ multiplex PCR, and TCRdb kept only the in-frame ones, dropping some. The table shows about 520,000 clones, with 70% to 85% occurring only once. Material: PBMCs. All receptors derive from a woman in her thirties or forties in good health. Some clones in this sample may be carry-over from other donors' samples.

This clone occurred once. This CDR3 is missing its conserved last phenylalanine or tryptophan, likely due to a read error. The chain links TRBV4-1 to TRBJ2-7, with D perhaps matching TRBD2 (6 bases). Germline values: CDR1 MGHRA, CDR2 YSYEKL. Deletions cut 2 bases from V and 3 bases from J, with 17 bases between. The CDR3 is 16 amino acids. The CDR3 loop reads CASSQTLALADYEQYS. In DNA form, the CDR3 reads TGCGCCAGCAGCCAAACACTAGCCCTTGCGGACTACGAGCAGTACTCC.

The rearrangement links TRBV5-4 to TRBJ2-2; the match to TRBD1 covers 9 bases. V dropped 3 bases and J dropped 6; count of bases not matched to a gene: 6. Germline CDR1 reads SGHNT; CDR2 reads YYREEE (reference sequence). This CDR3 region has 15 residues. The CDR3 loop is CASSSAGTGPGELFF. CDR3 bases: TGTGCCAGCAGCTCTGCCGGGACAGGGCCCGGGGAGCTGTTTTTT.

This sequence joins TRBV13 and TRBJ1-5, with TRBD1 as a possible D gene (5 bases). The CDR3 length is 14 residues. Germline V gene data show CDR1 as PRHDT and CDR2 as FYEKMQ (reference sequence). Trimming removed 2 bases at V and 6 bases at J, with 11 bases between. CDR3 coding DNA: TGTGCCAGCAGCTTACGGCAGGGAAGTCAGCCCCAGCATTTT. Residues: CASSLRQGSQPQHF.

The chain uses TRBV9 and TRBJ2-1; tentative D call: TRBD2 (6 bases). The CDR3 has 17 amino acids. V was trimmed by 4 bases and J by 0 bases, leaving 17 bases between them. Looked up from germline, CDR1 is SGDLS and CDR2 is YYNGEE. Written as DNA, the CDR3 is TGTGCCAGCAGCCCGAGGAGGGGTAGGAGCTCCTACAATGAGCAGTTCTTC. Protein sequence: CASSPRRGRSSYNEQFF.

The chain employs TRBV28 and TRBJ1-1; 7 bases are a match to TRBD1. J gave up 4 bases and V 8 bases, and 7 bases lay outside the gene matches. Germline CDR1 MDHEN, CDR2 SYDVKM. This CDR3 is 13 amino acids long. The CDR3: CASFQGGVTEAFF. The DNA for the CDR3 is TGTGCCAGCTTTCAGGGGGGGGTCACTGAAGCTTTCTTT.

This chain uses TRBV10-3 with TRBJ1-2, with a tentative D call TRBD1 (6 bases). V lost 0 bases, J lost 10 bases, and 18 bases lay in between. Germline-derived CDR1 and CDR2 are ENHRY and SYGVKD. CDR3 length: 15 residues. The CDR3 bases are TGTGCCATCAGTGAGTCGGCAGGGGCCATTATAGTCTACACCTTC. This gives the protein CAISESAGAIIVYTF.

As for this clone: Sequence at one end of the junction differs from germline and may be a read error. CDR3 nucleotides: TGTGCCGGCAGTCAAGACCAGCGGGGTACAGATACGCAGTATTTT. Protein: CAGSQDQRGTDTQYF. This chain joins TRBV7-9 and TRBJ2-3; 7 bases line up with TRBD2. Germline loops: CDR1 SEHNR, CDR2 FQNEAQ (reference sequence). The CDR3 length is 15 residues.

The chain couples TRBV7-9 to TRBJ2-7, with a possible D match to TRBD1 (5 bases). V dropped 0 bases and J dropped 4 bases, with 19 bases sitting between them. In germline, CDR1 is SEHNR, CDR2 FQNEAQ (reference sequence). This CDR3 comprises 17 residues. DNA of the CDR3: TGTGCCAGCAGCTTAGCGGCAGGGCCCTCGAGAAGGTACGAGCAGTACTTC. Its translation is CASSLAAGPSRRYEQYF. Full variable domain (rest looked up from reference TRBV7-9 and TRBJ2-7): DTGVSQNPRHKITKRGQNVTFRCDPISEHNRLYWYRQTLGQGPEFLTYFQNEAQLEKSRLLSDRFSAERPKGSFSTLEIQRTEQGDSAMYLCASSLAAGPSRRYEQYFGPGTRLTVT.

The rearrangement links TRBV5-1 to TRBJ2-3, with 10 bases aligning to TRBD2. Germline V gene data show CDR1 as SGHRS and CDR2 as YFSETQ. With V trimmed by 4 bases and J by 3 bases, 11 bases remained unmatched. The CDR3 is made up of 17 amino acids. This chain's CDR3 is CASSPAGGPSRTDTQYF. The CDR3 coding sequence is TGCGCCAGCAGCCCAGCGGGAGGGCCCTCGAGAACAGATACGCAGTATTTT. The full variable domain, with the rest looked up from reference TRBV5-1 and TRBJ2-3, is KAGVTQTPRYLIKTRGQQVTLSCSPISGHRSVSWYQQTPGQGLQFLFEYFSETQRNKGNFPGRFSGRQFSNSRSEMNVSTLELGDSALYLCASSPAGGPSRTDTQYFGPGTRLTVL.

The J gene is TRBJ2-1, the V gene TRBV6-5; D ambiguous. The CDR3 is 12 amino acids. Germline V gene data show CDR1 as MNHEY and CDR2 as SVGAGI. V was shortened by 7 bases and J by 2 bases, with 6 bases between the two germline ends. CDR3 in amino acids: CASKTTYNEQFF. The DNA of the CDR3 is TGTGCCAGCAAAACAACCTACAATGAGCAGTTCTTC.

This clone was observed a single time. This chain links TRBV7-8 with TRBJ1-4; 7 nucleotides line up with TRBD1. The V gene end was trimmed by 5 bases and the J gene end by 8 bases; junction bases not matched to a gene: 11. CDR1 is SGHVS, CDR2 FQNEAQ, per germline. The CDR3 is 15 amino acids. For the CDR3, the DNA is TGTGCCAGCAGCCTTCAAGGGGGCGCGGGAGAAAAACTGTTTTTT. It yields the protein CASSLQGGAGEKLFF.

In the case of this clone: The sample holds other DNA sequences that translate to the same CDR3. V is TRBV27 and J is TRBJ2-3, with D hard to call. CDR3 length equals 13 residues. Germline V gene data show CDR1 as MNHEY and CDR2 as SMNVEV (reference sequence). The V and J ends lost 0 bases and 1 base respectively, with 2 bases between them. CDR3 residues: CASSLSGTDTQYF. The CDR3 DNA reads as TGTGCCAGCAGTTTATCTGGCACAGATACGCAGTATTTT.

The genes are TRBV7-2 and TRBJ2-3, with 11 bases fitting TRBD2. Germline V gives CDR1 SGHTA, CDR2 FQGNSA. The CDR3 sequence is 16 residues long. V was clipped by 4 bases and J by 3 bases; unmatched bases: 6. CDR3 sequence (DNA): TGTGCCAGCAGCTCCCTCCGACTAGCGGGAACAGATACGCAGTATTTT. Translating gives CASSSLRLAGTDTQYF.

This rearrangement joins TRBV19 to TRBJ1-2; 7 bases map to TRBD1. Germline-derived CDR1 and CDR2 are LNHDA and SQIVND (reference sequence). With V trimmed by 5 bases and J by 4 bases, 4 bases remained unmatched. This CDR3 contains 13 residues. This CDR3 is CASSQGDTYGYTF. The DNA for the CDR3 is TGTGCCAGTAGTCAGGGGGACACCTATGGCTACACCTTC.

This clone was observed a handful of times. The same CDR3 is also encoded by other DNA sequences in this sample. The chain joins TRBV2 to TRBJ1-1; D is uncertain. CDR1 is SNHLY and CDR2 is FYNNEI in the germline V gene. The CDR3 contains 11 residues. Trimming pared 4 bases from V and 3 bases from J, leaving 3 bases between. CDR3 region: CASSGYTEAFF. CDR3 DNA: TGTGCCAGCAGTGGGTACACTGAAGCTTTCTTT. Variable domain in full (rest from reference TRBV2 and TRBJ1-1): EPEVTQTPSHQVTQMGQEVILRCVPISNHLYFYWYRQILGQKVEFLVSFYNNEISEKSEIFDDQFSVERPDGSNFTLKIRSTKLEDSAMYFCASSGYTEAFFGQGTRLTVV.

Remarks on this clone: Other nucleotide sequences in the sample specify the same CDR3. This sequence joins TRBV18 and TRBJ2-3; D is uncertain. The CDR3 has 14 amino acids. Trimming left V 3 bases short and J 2 bases short, with 9 bases between. Per germline, CDR1 KGHSH and CDR2 LQKENI. The chain's CDR3 is CASSPGPTTDTQYF. Written as DNA, the CDR3 is TGTGCCAGCTCACCGGGTCCGACCACAGATACGCAGTATTTT.

The chain links TRBV11-2 to TRBJ2-7, with 15 bases identical to TRBD2. This CDR3 spans 18 amino acids. CDR1 and CDR2 from the germline V gene are SGHAT and FQNNGV. The ends lost 3 bases at V and 3 bases at J; junction bases unmatched: 9. CDR3 sequence (DNA): TGTGCCAGCAGCTTCGGGACTAGCGGGAGGAACTTGAACTACGAGCAGTACTTC. It yields the protein CASSFGTSGRNLNYEQYF.

The J gene is TRBJ1-2, the V gene TRBV7-3; unclear D gene. The germline gives CDR1 SGHTA, CDR2 FQGTGA. Trimming pared 5 bases from V and 0 bases from J, leaving 13 bases between. The CDR3 is 15 amino acids. DNA for the CDR3: TGTGCCAGCAGCCCAAGCGGAGACCCTAACTATGGCTACACCTTC. Translating gives CASSPSGDPNYGYTF.

The J gene is TRBJ2-1, the V gene TRBV7-3, with D possibly being TRBD2 (6 bases). CDR3 length: 13 amino acids. Germline CDR1 and CDR2: SGHTA and FQGTGA. Between the trimmed V and J ends, which lost 4 bases and 12 bases, there was a span of 16 bases. CDR3 coding DNA: TGTGCCAGCAGCTCGCCCCTCGCCGGGAGGCAGTTCTTC. The encoded protein is CASSSPLAGRQFF.

The J gene is TRBJ2-5, the V gene TRBV10-3, with no clear D. The CDR3 extends over 12 amino acids. V gave up 2 bases and J gave up 0 bases, with 1 base separating them. Looked up from germline, CDR1 is ENHRY and CDR2 is SYGVKD. The CDR3 sequence is CAISENQETQYF. CDR3 nucleotide sequence: TGTGCCATCAGTGAGAACCAAGAGACCCAGTACTTC.

This clone was recorded only once. V gene TRBV7-6 combines with J gene TRBJ1-3; D unresolved. The CDR3 runs 19 residues. V lost 5 bases, J lost 2 bases, and 25 bases lay in between. In germline, CDR1 is SGHVS, CDR2 FNYEAQ. The CDR3 is CASSLNVRLPSWTGNTIYF. The CDR3 region has the DNA TGTGCCAGCAGCCTTAATGTCAGGCTCCCCAGCTGGACTGGAAACACCATATATTTT.

The chain uses TRBV5-5 and TRBJ2-2, with a possible D match to TRBD1 (6 bases). Trimming shortened V by 2 bases and J by 5 bases, and 16 bases separated the two germline ends. Germline V CDR1 and CDR2: SGHKS, YYEKEE (reference sequence). The CDR3 loop spans 16 amino acids. The CDR3 DNA reads as TGTGCCAGCAGCTTCCAACAGGGAGTTCGAACCGGGGAGCTGTTTTTT. It translates to CASSFQQGVRTGELFF.

This clone was seen only once. The same CDR3 arises from other DNA sequences in this sample as well. This rearrangement joins TRBV11-2 to TRBJ2-1; either TRBD1 or TRBD2 may fit D (5 bases each). Trimming took 5 bases from V and 0 from J, leaving 11 bases between them. The CDR3 covers 15 residues. Germline CDR1 is SGHAT and CDR2 is FQNNGV. For the CDR3, the DNA is TGTGCCAGCAGCCCGTCAGGGAGCTCCTACAATGAGCAGTTCTTC. Amino acids: CASSPSGSSYNEQFF.

The chain is built from TRBV7-2 and TRBJ2-6; D not certain. Germline V lookup: CDR1 SGHTA, CDR2 FQGNSA. V dropped 7 bases and J dropped 2 bases, with 6 bases sitting between them. The CDR3 is 13 residues long. The CDR3 DNA reads as TGTGCCAGCATTCCTGCTGGGGCCAACGTCCTGACTTTC. It translates to CASIPAGANVLTF.